This T cell receptor (beta chain) was identified in a study of monozygotic twins with inflammatory bowel disease. Findings of the study overall: Fewer shared clonotypes with others were found in IBD patients than in healthy twins, especially with disease activity. Telling different T cell subtypes apart from each other was not possible. Repertoire similarity did not differ between concordant and discordant twins, possibly owing to limited power.

CDR1 and CDR2 (germline): SGHAT, FQNNGV. The CDR3 covers 17 residues. A template switching step added UMIs, each with a 6-nucleotide sample barcode. From the 5' RACE reads, TCRdb lists one entry per CDR3 protein and no DNA. The sample table includes 310,000 or so distinct CDR3 sequences. Regarding this clonotype: What it recognizes is unknown.

The chain employs TRBV11-2 and TRBJ2-3; TCRdb gives TRBD2 as the D gene, but with no DNA this cannot be confirmed. The sequence derives from a human donor with ulcerative colitis or Crohn's disease, or a healthy co-twin of an affected twin (not recorded which). The sample comprised blood. The CDR3 reads CASSLGPLATSTDTQYF.